This T cell receptor (beta chain) stems from a study of control samples from healthy donors and cancer patients. The V and J ends lost 4 bases and 7 bases, in that order; junction bases with no gene match: 13. The germline CDR1 and CDR2 sequences are LGHNA and YNFKEQ. The CDR3 contains 17 residues. This clone occurred once. Produced via immunoSEQ multiplex PCR; TCRdb's table is partial and in-frame only. The data show about 120,000 clones, approximately 90% seen once. V is TRBV4-2 and J is TRBJ1-4, with TRBD1 matching over 9 bases. Sequencing used blood. The sequence was collected from a man between 25 and 39 years old in good health. Written as DNA, the CDR3 is TGTGCCAGCAGCCCTAGCCCCGCGGGACAGGGAAGTGAAAAACTGTTTTTT. Translating it yields CASSPSPAGQGSEKLFF.